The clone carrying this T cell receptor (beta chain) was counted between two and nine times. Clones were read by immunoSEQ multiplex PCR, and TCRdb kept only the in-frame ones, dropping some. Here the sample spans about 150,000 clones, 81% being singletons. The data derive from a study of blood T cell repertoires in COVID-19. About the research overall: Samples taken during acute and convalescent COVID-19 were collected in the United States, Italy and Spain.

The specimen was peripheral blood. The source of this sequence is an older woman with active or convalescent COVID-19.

The CDR3 here is CACRGNYGYTF. In DNA form, the CDR3 reads TGTGCCTGCAGGGGAAACTATGGCTACACCTTC. This chain joins TRBV30 and TRBJ1-2; D may be TRBD1 (6 bases). CDR1 and CDR2 (germline): GTSNPN, SVGIG (reference sequence). The V end was cut by 6 bases, the J end by 2 bases, with 7 bases between. This CDR3 spans 11 amino acids.